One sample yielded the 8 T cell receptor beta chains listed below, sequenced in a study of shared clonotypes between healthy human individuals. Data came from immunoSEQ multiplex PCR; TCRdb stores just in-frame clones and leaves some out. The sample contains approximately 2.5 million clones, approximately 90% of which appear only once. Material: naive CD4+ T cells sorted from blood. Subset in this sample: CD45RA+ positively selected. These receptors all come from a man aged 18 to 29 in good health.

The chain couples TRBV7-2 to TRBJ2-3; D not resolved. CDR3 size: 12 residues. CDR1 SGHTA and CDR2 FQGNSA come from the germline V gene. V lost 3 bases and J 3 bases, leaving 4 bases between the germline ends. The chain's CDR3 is CASSFHTDTQYF. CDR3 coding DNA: TGTGCCAGCAGCTTTCATACAGATACGCAGTATTTT.

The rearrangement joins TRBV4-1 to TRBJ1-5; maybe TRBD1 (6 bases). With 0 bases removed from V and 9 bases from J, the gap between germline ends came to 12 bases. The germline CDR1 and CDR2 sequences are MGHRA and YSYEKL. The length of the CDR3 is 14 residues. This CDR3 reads CASSQEGQFGPQHF. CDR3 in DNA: TGCGCCAGCAGCCAAGAGGGACAATTTGGGCCCCAGCATTTT.

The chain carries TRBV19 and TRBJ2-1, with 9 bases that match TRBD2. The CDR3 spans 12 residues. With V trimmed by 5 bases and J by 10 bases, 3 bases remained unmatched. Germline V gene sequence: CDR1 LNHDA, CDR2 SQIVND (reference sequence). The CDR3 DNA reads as TGTGCCAGTAGTTTCCTAGCGGGAGAGCAGTTCTTC. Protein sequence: CASSFLAGEQFF.

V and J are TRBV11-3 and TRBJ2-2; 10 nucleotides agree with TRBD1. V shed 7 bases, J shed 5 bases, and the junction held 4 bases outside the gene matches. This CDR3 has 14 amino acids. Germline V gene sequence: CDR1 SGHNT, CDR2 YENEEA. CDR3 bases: TGTGCCAGCACCGGGACAGGGGCGACCGGGGAGCTGTTTTTT. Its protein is CASTGTGATGELFF.

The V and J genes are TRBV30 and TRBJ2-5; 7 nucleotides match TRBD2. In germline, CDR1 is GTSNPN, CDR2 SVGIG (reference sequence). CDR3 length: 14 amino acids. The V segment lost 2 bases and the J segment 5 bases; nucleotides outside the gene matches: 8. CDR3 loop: CAWSTGGRGETQYF. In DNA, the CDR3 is TGTGCCTGGAGTACCGGCGGGAGAGGGGAGACCCAGTACTTC.

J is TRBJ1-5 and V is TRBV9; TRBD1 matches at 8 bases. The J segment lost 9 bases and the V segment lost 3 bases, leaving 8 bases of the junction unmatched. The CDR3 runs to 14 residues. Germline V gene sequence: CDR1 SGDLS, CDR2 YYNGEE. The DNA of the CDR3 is TGTGCCAGCAGCGCGACAGGGGATATGGGGCCCCAGCATTTT. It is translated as CASSATGDMGPQHF.

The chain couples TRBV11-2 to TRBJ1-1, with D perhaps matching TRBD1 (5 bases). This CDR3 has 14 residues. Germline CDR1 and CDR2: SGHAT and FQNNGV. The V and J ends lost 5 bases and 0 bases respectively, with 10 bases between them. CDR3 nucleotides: TGTGCCAGCAGCCGGACACCTATGAACACTGAAGCTTTCTTT. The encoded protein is CASSRTPMNTEAFF.

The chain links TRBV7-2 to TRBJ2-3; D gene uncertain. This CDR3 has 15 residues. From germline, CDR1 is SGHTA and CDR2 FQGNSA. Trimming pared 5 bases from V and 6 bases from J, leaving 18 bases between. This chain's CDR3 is CASSPNGDHKDTQYF. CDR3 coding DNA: TGTGCCAGCAGCCCGAACGGAGACCACAAGGATACGCAGTATTTT.